Below, 32 T cell receptor beta chains from the same sample are listed, as sequenced in a study of control samples from healthy donors and cancer patients. Assay: immunoSEQ multiplex PCR; the TCRdb copy retains only in-frame clones and omits some. The sample shows fewer than 200,000 clones, about 90% of them seen only once. Sequencing used blood. The source of these receptors is a woman aged 45-59 years in good health.

The J gene is TRBJ2-1, the V gene TRBV7-9; 11 positions agree with TRBD2. From germline, CDR1 is SEHNR and CDR2 FQNEAQ (reference sequence). This CDR3 has 16 residues. With V trimmed by 7 bases and J by 5 bases, 10 bases remained unmatched. The DNA of the CDR3 is TGTGCCAGCACCCTAGCGGGGGGCAACATAAACAATGAGCAGTTCTTC. This translates into CASTLAGGNINNEQFF.

This clone came up once. This chain uses TRBV3-1 (or the pseudogene TRBV3-2) with TRBJ2-7, with TRBD1 matching 10 bases. The trim removed 4 bases at V and 6 bases at J, leaving 0 bases unmatched. CDR1 and CDR2 from the germline V gene are LGHDT and YNNKEL (reference sequence). The CDR3 loop spans 12 amino acids. The CDR3 loop reads CASSRDRGEQYF. The CDR3 DNA reads as TGTGCCAGCAGCCGGGACAGGGGCGAGCAGTACTTC.

The chain is built from TRBV27 and TRBJ1-5, with D unclear. V gave up 6 bases and J gave up 3 bases, with 6 bases separating them. The length of the CDR3 is 12 residues. Germline CDR1 MNHEY, CDR2 SMNVEV (reference sequence). The CDR3 region has the DNA TGTGCCAGCAGACATCCCAATCAGCCCCAGCATTTT. As protein: CASRHPNQPQHF.

The chain combines TRBV19 with TRBJ1-6; no reliable D call. From germline, CDR1 is LNHDA and CDR2 SQIVND (reference sequence). V was trimmed by 7 bases and J by 5 bases, leaving 15 bases between them. This CDR3 is built from 15 residues. The CDR3: CASTLGFANNSPLHF. CDR3 bases: TGTGCCAGTACATTGGGGTTTGCCAATAATTCACCCCTCCACTTT. Variable domain in full (rest from reference TRBV19 and TRBJ1-6): DGGITQSPKYLFRKEGQNVTLSCEQNLNHDAMYWYRQDPGQGLRLIYYSQIVNDFQKGDIAEGYSVSREKKESFPLTVTSAQKNPTAFYLCASTLGFANNSPLHFGNGTRLTVT.

This chain joins TRBV10-1 and TRBJ1-1, with 7 positions matching TRBD1. The CDR3 contains 15 residues. V lost 9 bases and J lost 2; bases outside the gene matches: 12. Germline CDR1 is WNHNN and CDR2 is SYGVQD (reference sequence). For the CDR3, the DNA is TGCGCCAGAGGGGAGGGGGCGCATCGTAACACTGAAGCTTTCTTT. The encoded protein is CARGEGAHRNTEAFF.

The chain is built from TRBV28 and TRBJ1-2, with D possibly being TRBD1 (5 bases). The germline V gene has CDR1 MDHEN and CDR2 SYDVKM. The CDR3 runs to 12 residues. Trimming shortened V by 7 bases and J by 9 bases, and 15 bases separated the two germline ends. The CDR3 bases are TGTGCCAGCACCCTAGGTGGGGCAAGCTACACCTTC. Amino acids: CASTLGGASYTF.

This sequence joins TRBV18 and TRBJ2-4, with a possible D match to TRBD1 (7 bases). V was trimmed by 8 bases and J by 9 bases, leaving 29 bases between them. The CDR3 covers 17 residues. Germline lookup yields CDR1 KGHSH and CDR2 LQKENI. As DNA, the CDR3 is TGTGCCAGCCGGACGTCTGTACTCAAGTTTCAGGGGGGCATTCAGTACTTC. Translating gives CASRTSVLKFQGGIQYF. Full variable domain (outside the CDR3, taken from reference TRBV18 and TRBJ2-4): NAGVMQNPRHLVRRRGQEARLRCSPMKGHSHVYWYRQLPEEGLKFMVYLQKENIIDESGMPKERFSAEFPKEGPSILRIQQVVRGDSAAYFCASRTSVLKFQGGIQYFGAGTRLSVL.

This chain uses TRBV6-6 with TRBJ2-7; TRBD2 agrees at 8 bases. CDR1 is MNHNY, CDR2 SVGAGI, per germline (reference sequence). With 8 bases clipped from V and 3 bases from J, the junction kept 6 bases outside the gene matches. This CDR3 region has 13 residues. The CDR3: CASWRGDFYEQYF. CDR3 in DNA: TGTGCCAGCTGGCGGGGGGACTTCTACGAGCAGTACTTC.

V and J are TRBV10-2 and TRBJ2-5; the D gene is possibly TRBD1 (6 bases). Trimming cost V 3 bases and J 3 bases, with 14 bases left between them. The CDR3 contains 15 residues. The germline V gene has CDR1 WSHSY and CDR2 SAAADI. The CDR3: CASSDPRGGKETQYF. The DNA of the CDR3 is TGCGCCAGCAGTGATCCCCGAGGGGGAAAAGAGACCCAGTACTTC.

The chain couples TRBV12-5 to TRBJ1-2; the match to TRBD1 covers 10 bases. This CDR3 is built from 14 residues. Germline CDR1 LGHNT, CDR2 FRNRAP. The junction had 5 bases not matched to a gene; V was cut back by 5 bases and J by 5 bases. This CDR3 reads CASGVGTGVYGYTF. In DNA form, the CDR3 reads TGTGCTAGTGGTGTCGGGACAGGGGTATATGGCTACACCTTC.

This clone was observed once. The chain couples TRBV24-1 to TRBJ2-7; TRBD1 matches 8 bases. V dropped 7 bases and J dropped 5; count of bases not matched to a gene: 9. The length of the CDR3 is 14 residues. Germline V gene data show CDR1 as KGHDR and CDR2 as SFDVKD. CDR3 loop: CATSLTGAGDEQYF. Here the CDR3 DNA reads TGTGCCACCAGCCTGACAGGGGCAGGCGACGAGCAGTACTTC.

The rearrangement links TRBV6-4 to TRBJ1-5, with a weak D call TRBD1 (5 bases). The CDR3 spans 12 residues. Looked up from germline, CDR1 is MRHNA and CDR2 is SNTAGT. V shed 7 bases and J shed 6 bases, with 10 bases lying between them. Here the CDR3 DNA reads TGTGCCAGCAATGGGGCGGGTCAGCCCCAGCATTTT. As protein: CASNGAGQPQHF.

CDR3 nucleotides: TGTGCCAGCAGCGACAGGGGTTGGTCCACTGAAGCTTTCTTT. Protein product: CASSDRGWSTEAFF. V gene TRBV2 combines with J gene TRBJ1-1; 8 bases align to TRBD1. The length of the CDR3 is 14 residues. In germline, CDR1 is SNHLY, CDR2 FYNNEI. Trimming took 6 bases from V and 4 from J; bases not matched to a gene: 7.

V gene TRBV11-1 combines with J gene TRBJ1-1; D unresolved. The V end lost 3 bases, the J end lost 4 bases, and 12 bases lay between the germline ends. From germline, CDR1 is SGHAT and CDR2 FQDESV (reference sequence). This CDR3 spans 14 amino acids. CDR3 amino acids: CASSFVGRSTEAFF. DNA for the CDR3: TGTGCCAGCAGCTTCGTGGGGAGGAGCACTGAAGCTTTCTTT.

This clone occurred a few times. J is TRBJ1-4 and V is TRBV5-5; 9 bases line up with TRBD1. CDR1 is SGHKS, CDR2 YYEKEE, per germline (reference sequence). The CDR3 sequence is 16 residues long. V was pared by 2 bases and J by 7 bases, with 9 bases of the junction left unmatched. CDR3 nucleotide sequence: TGTGCCAGCAGCTTCCGACCGGGACAGGGTGGTGAAAAACTGTTTTTT. Its protein product is CASSFRPGQGGEKLFF.

The chain has TRBV27 and TRBJ2-7, with a tentative D call TRBD1 (6 bases). The V end was cut by 4 bases, the J end by 6 bases, with 13 bases between. The CDR3 totals 13 residues. Looked up from germline, CDR1 is MNHEY and CDR2 is SMNVEV (reference sequence). CDR3 DNA sequence: TGTGCCAGCAGTTCCAGGGGTCCGGGCGAGCAGTACTTC. It is translated as CASSSRGPGEQYF.

The rearrangement joins TRBV9 to TRBJ1-6; possibly TRBD1 for D (6 bases). The ends were cut back, 2 bases at V and 7 bases at J, with 16 bases in the middle. Germline lookup yields CDR1 SGDLS and CDR2 YYNGEE. The CDR3 extends over 16 amino acids. In nucleotides, the CDR3 is TGTGCCAGCAGCGTGGGGACTCCTAGGGGGAATTCACCCCTCCACTTT. Its protein product is CASSVGTPRGNSPLHF.

V is TRBV18 and J is TRBJ1-1; TRBD1 is a possible D gene (5 bases). The CDR3 contains 15 residues. Germline CDR1 is KGHSH and CDR2 is LQKENI. V was cut by 6 bases and J by 3 bases, with 17 bases left in between. The DNA of the CDR3 is TGTGCCAGCTCCATTCGAGGGGCGGGGGACACTGAAGCTTTCTTT. It is translated as CASSIRGAGDTEAFF.

The rearrangement links TRBV30 to TRBJ2-7, with 8 nucleotides matching TRBD1. The CDR3 sequence is 13 residues long. Germline CDR1 is GTSNPN and CDR2 is SVGIG (reference sequence). Germline trimming cut 4 bases from V and 5 bases from J; bases unmatched to any gene: 7. The CDR3 loop is CAWKRQGIHEQYF. Here the CDR3 DNA reads TGTGCCTGGAAAAGACAGGGGATCCACGAGCAGTACTTC. Based on the CDR3 plus reference TRBV30 and TRBJ2-7, the full variable domain is SQTIHQWPATLVQPVGSPLSLECTVEGTSNPNLYWYRQAAGRGLQLLFYSVGIGQISSEVPQNLSASRPQDRQFILSSKKLLLSDSGFYLCAWKRQGIHEQYFGPGTRLTVT.

This sequence joins TRBV24-1 and TRBJ2-3; 11 bases are a match to TRBD2. The CDR3 length is 14 residues. CDR1 and CDR2 (germline): KGHDR, SFDVKD. V was clipped by 5 bases and J by 7 bases; unmatched bases: 4. The CDR3 nucleotides read TGTGCCACCAGTGCTAGCGGGGGGTCTTATACGCAGTATTTT. Protein product: CATSASGGSYTQYF.

Comments on this clone: Within the sample, other DNA sequences also encode this same CDR3. The chain carries TRBV28 and TRBJ2-3, with D possibly matching TRBD2 (7 bases). The V and J ends lost 5 bases and 2 bases respectively, with 29 bases between them. In germline, CDR1 is MDHEN, CDR2 SYDVKM. This CDR3 spans 20 amino acids. The CDR3 loop reads CASSQRQAGEWGTPTDTQYF. The CDR3 DNA reads TGTGCCAGCAGTCAAAGACAGGCGGGAGAGTGGGGCACCCCCACAGATACGCAGTATTTT.

This rearrangement joins TRBV12-3 or TRBV12-4 to TRBJ2-7; D gene unclear. The CDR3 runs 12 residues. Trimming removed 3 bases from V and 3 bases from J, with 6 bases in between. CDR3 region: CASSLLGYEQYF. CDR3 nucleotide sequence: TGTGCCAGCAGTTTGCTAGGCTACGAGCAGTACTTC.

The J gene is TRBJ1-1, the V gene TRBV27; D gene ambiguous. The CDR3 extends over 14 amino acids. CDR1 is MNHEY and CDR2 is SMNVEV in the germline V gene (reference sequence). Trimming left V 5 bases short and J 0 bases short, with 10 bases between. This CDR3 is CASSAPGLNTEAFF. CDR3 nucleotides: TGTGCCAGCAGTGCCCCGGGTCTGAACACTGAAGCTTTCTTT.

The V gene is TRBV4-1, the J gene TRBJ2-7; D is unresolved. CDR1 is MGHRA, CDR2 YSYEKL, per germline. Trimming took off 4 bases at V and 2 bases at J, with 18 bases between the two ends. CDR3 size: 16 residues. The CDR3 region is CASSLDGLIGPYEQYF. CDR3 nucleotide sequence: TGCGCCAGCAGCCTGGACGGCTTGATAGGACCCTACGAGCAGTACTTC.

As for this clone: Other DNA sequences in this sample translate to the same CDR3. This chain connects TRBV6-5 to TRBJ2-7; 10 bases map to TRBD1. Germline lookup yields CDR1 MNHEY and CDR2 SVGAGI. This CDR3 has 15 residues. V lost 6 bases and J lost 4; bases outside the gene matches: 9. CDR3 nucleotides: TGTGCCAGCAGCTACCGGGACAGGGGAATTTACGAGCAGTACTTC. Its protein product is CASSYRDRGIYEQYF.

The CDR3 here is CASSVGESNTGELFF. The CDR3 DNA follows: TGTGCCAGCAGCGTGGGAGAGTCGAACACCGGGGAGCTGTTTTTT. The chain joins TRBV9 to TRBJ2-2, with TRBD2 as a possible D gene (5 bases). Germline V gene sequence: CDR1 SGDLS, CDR2 YYNGEE. The CDR3 runs to 15 residues. The V end lost 2 bases, the J end lost 0 bases, and 8 bases lay between the germline ends.

The rearrangement joins TRBV7-9 to TRBJ2-3, with 9 nucleotides matching TRBD2. Germline V gene lookup returns CDR1 SEHNR and CDR2 FQNEAQ (reference sequence). This CDR3 spans 16 amino acids. V trimming: 5 bases; J trimming: 2 bases; junction bases outside the gene matches: 8. The CDR3 region is CASSVDSGGHTDTQYF. CDR3 nucleotide sequence: TGTGCCAGCAGCGTAGATAGCGGGGGCCACACAGATACGCAGTATTTT.

The gene calls are TRBV10-3 and TRBJ2-7; possible D gene TRBD1, 5 bases. The CDR3 covers 15 residues. V lost 3 bases and J 1 base, leaving 13 bases between the germline ends. From germline, CDR1 is ENHRY and CDR2 SYGVKD. The CDR3 sequence is CAISDKGAGSYEQYF. The CDR3 nucleotides read TGTGCCATCAGTGATAAAGGGGCAGGTTCCTACGAGCAGTACTTC.

The rearrangement uses TRBV7-6 and TRBJ2-1, with TRBD1 as a possible D gene (6 bases). The CDR3 extends over 17 amino acids. The V end was cut by 0 bases, the J end by 6 bases, with 18 bases between. Germline CDR1 is SGHVS and CDR2 is FNYEAQ. This chain's CDR3 is CASSLAGPSDSPNEQFF. Here the CDR3 DNA reads TGTGCCAGCAGCTTAGCAGGGCCTTCGGACAGCCCCAATGAGCAGTTCTTC.

V and J are TRBV6-1 and TRBJ2-1; D unclear. Trimming removed 2 bases at V and 0 bases at J, with 17 bases between. The CDR3 is made up of 18 amino acids. Germline-derived CDR1 and CDR2 are MNHNS and SASEGT. CDR3 DNA: TGTGCCAGCAGTGAATCCCCCCTATCGTTAGGCTCCTACAATGAGCAGTTCTTC. This sequence encodes CASSESPLSLGSYNEQFF.

The chain carries TRBV27 and TRBJ2-7; either TRBD1 or TRBD2 may supply D (6 bases each). CDR3 length equals 15 residues. Germline V gives CDR1 MNHEY, CDR2 SMNVEV (reference sequence). Deletions cut 3 bases from V and 4 bases from J, with 16 bases between. CDR3 nucleotide sequence: TGTGCCAGCAGTTTTCGGTGGGGGGCAAGGTACGAGCAGTACTTC. Its translation is CASSFRWGARYEQYF.

This sequence joins TRBV10-3 and TRBJ2-5; perhaps TRBD1 as D (6 bases). The CDR3 sequence is 14 residues long. Germline V gives CDR1 ENHRY, CDR2 SYGVKD. Trimming shortened V by 3 bases and J by 4 bases, and 12 bases separated the two germline ends. The CDR3 nucleotides read TGTGCCATCAGTGACCCCAGGGGCCTAGAGACCCAGTACTTC. Its protein is CAISDPRGLETQYF.